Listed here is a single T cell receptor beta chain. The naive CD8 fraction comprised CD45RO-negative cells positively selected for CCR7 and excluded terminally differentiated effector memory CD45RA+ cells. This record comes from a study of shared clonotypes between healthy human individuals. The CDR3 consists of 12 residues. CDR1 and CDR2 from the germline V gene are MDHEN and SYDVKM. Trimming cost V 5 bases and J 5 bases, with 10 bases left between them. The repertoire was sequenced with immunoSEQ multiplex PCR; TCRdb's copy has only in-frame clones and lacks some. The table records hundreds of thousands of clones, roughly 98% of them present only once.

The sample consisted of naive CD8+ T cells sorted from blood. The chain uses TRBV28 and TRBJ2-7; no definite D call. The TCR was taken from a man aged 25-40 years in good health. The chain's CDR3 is CASSPTWNEQYF. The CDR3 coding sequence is TGTGCCAGCAGTCCCACTTGGAACGAGCAGTACTTC.